Following are 14 T cell receptor beta chains from one sample sequenced in a study of blood T cell repertoires in COVID-19 (TCRdb year 2020). Library preparation used the immunoSEQ multiplex PCR assay. TCRdb mirrors the immuneACCESS table, restricted to in-frame sequences. Some clones are absent from its copies; in checked studies, under half trace to an unresolved V gene, and the reason for the others is unknown. The sample includes roughly 170,000 clones, with 82% observed a single time. The ten largest account for less than 20% of the sample. Sequencing input: PBMCs or T cells enriched from blood (not recorded which). The receptors were sampled from a man in his fifties or sixties who had recovered from COVID-19.

This clone was recorded only once. The chain recombines TRBV19 with TRBJ1-5, with TRBD1 as a possible D gene (5 bases). CDR1 and CDR2 (germline): LNHDA, SQIVND (reference sequence). This CDR3 has 14 residues. V lost 5 bases, J lost 3 bases, and 11 bases lay in between. The CDR3 DNA reads TGTGCCAGTAGTGTCGGGGGGAACAATCAGCCCCAGCATTTT. It translates to CASSVGGNNQPQHF.

The chain combines TRBV12-3 or TRBV12-4 with TRBJ1-5, with D unresolved. CDR3 length: 12 amino acids. Trimming removed 1 base from V and 13 bases from J, with 11 bases in between. CDR3: CASSLGLSNQHF. CDR3 sequence (DNA): TGTGCCAGCAGTTTAGGGTTGAGTAATCAGCATTTT.

The rearrangement joins TRBV29-1 to TRBJ1-4; the match to TRBD1 covers 9 bases. There are 15 residues in the CDR3. Germline V lookup: CDR1 SQVTM, CDR2 ANQGSEA. V dropped 7 bases and J dropped 0; count of bases not matched to a gene: 6. The CDR3 nucleotides read TGCAGCGCACAGGGGGCGGAGGCAACTAATGAAAAACTGTTTTTT. Protein: CSAQGAEATNEKLFF.

This clone was found once. The V gene is TRBV7-2, the J gene TRBJ2-2, with 8 bases identical to TRBD2. The CDR3 has 16 amino acids. In germline, CDR1 is SGHTA, CDR2 FQGNSA. Trimming took 7 bases from V and 6 from J; bases not matched to a gene: 13. The CDR3 here is CASILWREAEPGELFF. CDR3 nucleotide sequence: TGTGCCAGCATCCTTTGGCGGGAGGCAGAGCCCGGGGAGCTGTTTTTT.

The chain employs TRBV6-5 and TRBJ2-7, with D possibly being TRBD2 (5 bases). This CDR3 is 13 amino acids long. The germline V gene has CDR1 MNHEY and CDR2 SVGAGI. Trimming removed 6 bases from V and 2 bases from J, with 11 bases in between. In DNA, the CDR3 is TGTGCCAGCAGATTAGCGCTTACCTACGAGCAGTACTTC. Encoded protein: CASRLALTYEQYF.

This chain uses TRBV11-3 with TRBJ1-1; D is ambiguous. The CDR3 has 13 residues. The germline V gene has CDR1 SGHNT and CDR2 YENEEA. V was clipped by 0 bases and J by 4 bases, with 6 bases between them. In nucleotides, the CDR3 is TGTGCCAGCAGCTTAGAGGGGAGCACTGAAGCTTTCTTT. It encodes CASSLEGSTEAFF.

The chain couples TRBV29-1 to TRBJ1-3; D is unresolved. The CDR3 covers 14 residues. The V gene lost 3 bases and the J gene lost 0 bases, with 9 bases spanning the gap. From germline, CDR1 is SQVTM and CDR2 ANQGSEA. The CDR3 region has the DNA TGCAGCGTTGATAGAATGAGCTCTGGAAACACCATATATTTT. It translates to CSVDRMSSGNTIYF.

This chain uses TRBV18 with TRBJ2-7; D perhaps matches TRBD1 (6 bases). V was clipped by 3 bases and J by 0 bases, with 15 bases between them. This CDR3 region has 16 residues. Germline values: CDR1 KGHSH, CDR2 LQKENI. In DNA form, the CDR3 reads TGTGCCAGCTCACCCCTCGGGACACGGAGCTCCTACGAGCAGTACTTC. Protein: CASSPLGTRSSYEQYF.

The chain recombines TRBV12-3 or TRBV12-4 with TRBJ1-2; TRBD1 aligns across 8 bases. V shed 5 bases and J 4 bases; nucleotides not matched to a gene: 3. The CDR3 loop spans 13 amino acids. CDR3 sequence: CASSPTGGYGYTF. CDR3 coding DNA: TGTGCCAGCAGTCCTACAGGGGGCTATGGCTACACCTTC.

The chain carries TRBV18 and TRBJ2-2; the D gene is possibly TRBD1 (6 bases). CDR1 KGHSH and CDR2 LQKENI come from the germline V gene. The CDR3 runs 14 residues. Between the trimmed V and J ends, which lost 4 bases and 2 bases, there was a span of 8 bases. The CDR3 nucleotides are TGTGCCAGCTCACTGGACAGAAACACCGGGGAGCTGTTTTTT. Protein product: CASSLDRNTGELFF.

The rearrangement uses TRBV3-1 (or the pseudogene TRBV3-2) and TRBJ1-2; 11 bases agree with TRBD1. The CDR3 length is 16 residues. The J segment lost 4 bases and the V segment lost 0 bases, leaving 4 bases of the junction unmatched. Germline CDR1 LGHDT, CDR2 YNNKEL (reference sequence). This CDR3 reads CASSQDRTGGSYGYTF. Here the CDR3 DNA reads TGTGCCAGCAGCCAAGATCGGACAGGGGGCAGCTATGGCTACACCTTC.

The V gene is TRBV18, the J gene TRBJ2-1, with a weak D call TRBD2 (6 bases). The length of the CDR3 is 14 residues. Trimming left V 2 bases short and J 5 bases short, with 10 bases between. Germline V lookup: CDR1 KGHSH, CDR2 LQKENI. This CDR3 is CASSPLGLDNEQFF. CDR3 bases: TGTGCCAGCTCACCATTGGGACTCGACAATGAGCAGTTCTTC.

V usage is TRBV6-5 and J usage is TRBJ2-2, with D maybe TRBD1 (7 bases). In germline, CDR1 is MNHEY, CDR2 SVGAGI. This CDR3 spans 14 amino acids. V lost 9 bases and J 3 bases, leaving 14 bases between the germline ends. The CDR3 nucleotides are TGTGCCAGTTTGCCCAGGGGGGACACCGGGGAGCTGTTTTTT. It encodes CASLPRGDTGELFF.

This sequence joins TRBV11-2 and TRBJ2-7, with 10 bases identical to TRBD1. Germline V CDR1 and CDR2: SGHAT, FQNNGV. This CDR3 comprises 14 residues. V lost 5 bases, J lost 5 bases, and 6 bases stayed unmatched. The CDR3 here is CASSPRQGANEQYF. CDR3 coding DNA: TGTGCCAGCAGCCCCAGACAGGGGGCTAACGAGCAGTACTTC.